One and the same sample provided the 6 T cell receptor beta chains below, sequenced in a study of CD8 T cells in ankylosing spondylitis. No antigen is known for these receptors. TCRdb passed the 5' RACE reads through MiXCR, listing each CDR3 protein once. Seen here are some 200,000 distinct CDR3 sequences, 6% to 8% observed once, and the top ten hold 14%. Findings of the study overall: A TCR beta motif of roughly eight highly homologous variants appeared characteristic of ankylosing spondylitis blood.

Sequencing was done on a sample of blood, either unsorted or a sorted T cell fraction (not recorded which). The receptors derive from a male donor with ankylosing spondylitis.

This clonotype was recorded many times. The chain has TRBV28 and TRBJ2-2; tentatively, D is TRBD2 (5 bases). The CDR3 consists of 15 residues. Trimming removed 6 bases from V and 1 base from J, with 12 bases in between. Germline V CDR1 and CDR2: MDHEN, SYDVKM. CDR3 sequence (DNA): TGTGCCAGCAGCTTAAGCGGAGGGAACACCGGGGAGCTGTTTTTT. Translated: CASSLSGGNTGELFF.

This clonotype was seen only a few times. The chain joins TRBV20-1 to TRBJ2-5, with D unclear. The V end was cut by 4 bases, the J end by 0 bases, with 12 bases between. Looked up from germline, CDR1 is DFQATT and CDR2 is SNEGSKA (reference sequence). CDR3 length equals 14 residues. CDR3 nucleotide sequence: TGCAGTGCTATCGGACGGTTGTACCAAGAGACCCAGTACTTC. This gives the protein CSAIGRLYQETQYF.

This clonotype came up many times. This chain joins TRBV4-1 and TRBJ1-2; TRBD1 matches 7 bases. Germline-derived CDR1 and CDR2 are MGHRA and YSYEKL. This CDR3 region has 17 residues. Trimming removed 0 bases from V and 3 bases from J; junction bases left unmatched: 10. The CDR3 sequence: CASSQDTPQGTDYGYTF. The CDR3 DNA is TGCGCCAGCAGCCAAGATACCCCACAGGGGACGGACTATGGCTACACCTTC.

This clonotype was detected ten times or more. This chain joins TRBV7-8 and TRBJ1-1; D not certain. Trimming cost V 3 bases and J 2 bases, with 16 bases left between them. The CDR3 runs 16 residues. The germline CDR1 and CDR2 sequences are SGHVS and FQNEAQ. CDR3 coding DNA: TGTGCCAGCAGCTTCGACCCATCGGACCAAAACACTGAAGCTTTCTTT. Its translation: CASSFDPSDQNTEAFF.

This clonotype was found a few times. This chain connects TRBV9 to TRBJ2-1; TRBD2 matches at 10 bases. CDR3 length: 16 amino acids. Germline V gene lookup returns CDR1 SGDLS and CDR2 YYNGEE. With 0 bases clipped from V and 4 bases from J, the junction kept 4 bases outside the gene matches. The CDR3: CASSVGLAGGYNEQFF. As DNA, the CDR3 is TGTGCCAGCAGCGTAGGGTTAGCGGGGGGTTACAATGAGCAGTTCTTC. Variable domain in full (rest from reference TRBV9 and TRBJ2-1): DSGVTQTPKHLITATGQRVTLRCSPRSGDLSVYWYQQSLDQGLQFLIQYYNGEERAKGNILERFSAQQFPDLHSELNLSSLELGDSALYFCASSVGLAGGYNEQFFGPGTRLTVL.

This clonotype was picked up many times. J is TRBJ1-2 and V is TRBV9, with TRBD1 as a possible D gene (6 bases). The germline V gene encodes CDR1 SGDLS and CDR2 YYNGEE. V lost 1 base to trimming and J lost 4 bases, with 14 bases between them. This CDR3 spans 15 amino acids. The CDR3 protein is CASSVNPQGRYGYTF. The CDR3 nucleotides are TGTGCCAGCAGCGTAAATCCACAGGGCCGCTATGGCTACACCTTC.